Listed below are T cell receptor beta chains from one sample, sequenced in a study of Ad26.COV2.S vaccination and SARS-CoV-2 variants. Sequencing was performed with immunoSEQ multiplex PCR; in TCRdb, only in-frame clones are kept and a portion is missing. The sample carries fewer than 900,000 clones, 89% recorded once. The specimen was peripheral blood, collected in a trial of Ad26.COV2.S vaccine versus placebo. These receptors all come from a person aged 18-65 years who received the Ad26.COV2.S COVID-19 vaccine or a placebo. The CDR3 runs from the conserved cysteine through the conserved F or W. A D gene is named only where the DNA matches it firmly. Clone size is stated in some rows and not others, as once, few, many or a class when expanded.

clone size	D gene	J gene	CDR3 length	V gene	CDR3 protein	CDR3 DNA
-	TRBD1	TRBJ2-2	14	TRBV19	CASIRQGDTGELFF	TGTGCCAGTATTAGACAGGGGGATACCGGGGAGCTGTTTTTT
-	-	TRBJ2-5	15	TRBV7-8	CASSPLVFSRETQYF	TGTGCCAGCAGCCCCCTGGTGTTCTCACGAGAGACCCAGTACTTC
-	-	TRBJ1-6	13	TRBV4-3	CASSHLHGEFLHF	TGCGCCAGCAGCCACTTACACGGGGAGTTCCTCCACTTT
-	-	TRBJ2-7	14	TRBV19	CASSIAPGPYEQYF	TGTGCCAGTAGTATAGCTCCAGGCCCCTACGAGCAGTACTTC
-	-	TRBJ2-1	9	TRBV29-1	CSVDNEQFF	TGCAGCGTTGATAATGAGCAGTTCTTC
-	TRBD1	TRBJ2-2	14	TRBV5-1	CASRSTGGTGELFF	TGCGCCAGCAGGTCAACAGGGGGAACCGGGGAGCTGTTTTTT
-	-	TRBJ2-7	15	TRBV19	CASSILAGSSYEQYF	TGTGCCAGTAGTATCTTGGCAGGGTCATCCTACGAGCAGTACTTC
-	-	TRBJ2-5	15	TRBV7-3	CASSLTREGQETQYF	TGTGCCAGCAGCTTAACGCGCGAAGGCCAAGAGACCCAGTACTTC
once	TRBD1	TRBJ2-7	14	TRBV27	CASSPTGGEYEQYF	TGTGCCAGCAGTCCGACAGGGGGCGAATACGAGCAGTACTTC
-	-	TRBJ1-5	13	TRBV18	CASSPGENQPQHF	TGTGCCAGCTCACCTGGCGAGAATCAGCCCCAGCATTTT
-	-	TRBJ2-2	12	TRBV12-3/TRBV12-4	CASSLTTGELFF	TGTGCCAGCAGTTTAACCACCGGGGAGCTGTTTTTT
-	-	TRBJ1-1	15	TRBV5-1	CASSLTIWANTEAFF	TGCGCCAGCAGCTTGACGATTTGGGCGAACACTGAAGCTTTCTTT
once	TRBD2	TRBJ2-3	19	TRBV7-2	CASRDHGLAGGGGTDTQYF	TGTGCCAGCAGGGACCACGGACTAGCGGGGGGCGGGGGCACAGATACGCAGTATTTT
-	TRBD1	TRBJ1-6	15	TRBV4-2	CASSQEGQGDSPLHF	TGTGCCAGCAGCCAAGAGGGACAGGGAGATTCACCCCTCCACTTT
-	TRBD2	TRBJ2-7	16	TRBV7-9	CASKASGRAGNYEQYF	TGTGCCAGCAAAGCTAGCGGGAGGGCCGGTAACTACGAGCAGTACTTC
-	-	TRBJ2-3	12	TRBV5-8	CASSFTGQAQYF	TGTGCCAGCAGCTTTACGGGACAAGCGCAGTATTTT
once	-	TRBJ2-6	13	TRBV12-3/TRBV12-4	CASGRNGANVLTF	TGTGCCAGCGGAAGAAATGGGGCCAACGTCCTGACTTTC
-	-	TRBJ2-5	14	TRBV6-6	CASSYGRSSETQYF	TGTGCCAGCAGTTACGGGCGTTCATCAGAGACCCAGTACTTC
few	-	TRBJ2-7	15	TRBV7-2	CASSPLWGISYEQYF	TGTGCCAGCAGCCCTCTGTGGGGGATCTCCTACGAGCAGTACTTC
-	TRBD2	TRBJ2-1	14	TRBV6-4	CASRRTSGIGEQFF	TGTGCCAGCAGGCGGACTAGCGGGATTGGGGAGCAGTTCTTC
-	TRBD2	TRBJ2-7	14	TRBV10-3	CAISTSGSFYEQYF	TGTGCCATCAGCACTAGCGGGAGCTTCTACGAGCAGTACTTC
-	-	TRBJ1-2	16	TRBV19	CASSPHDPGGGSGYTF	TGTGCCAGTTCCCCACACGACCCAGGAGGGGGAAGTGGCTACACCTTC
-	-	TRBJ2-6	16	TRBV5-1	CASSLDGIPGANVLTF	TGCGCCAGCAGCTTGGACGGCATCCCTGGGGCCAACGTCCTGACTTTC
-	-	TRBJ1-4	18	TRBV18	CASSPKEGWGATNEKLFF	TGTGCCAGCTCACCAAAAGAAGGATGGGGTGCAACTAATGAAAAACTGTTTTTT
-	-	TRBJ1-4	13	TRBV20-1	CSASGVANEKLFF	TGCAGTGCTAGTGGGGTGGCTAATGAAAAACTGTTTTTT
-	-	TRBJ2-5	15	TRBV7-2	CASSPPGADRETQYF	TGTGCCAGCAGCCCGCCGGGGGCTGATCGGGAGACCCAGTACTTC
-	-	TRBJ2-7	14	TRBV27	CASSPHRNTYEQYF	TGTGCCAGCAGTCCCCATCGGAATACCTACGAGCAGTACTTC
-	TRBD2	TRBJ2-1	13	TRBV7-9	CASSFLAGSEQFF	TGTGCCAGCAGCTTCCTAGCGGGTTCTGAGCAGTTCTTC
-	-	TRBJ1-2	15	TRBV7-8	CASSPLALAPYGYTF	TGTGCCAGCAGCCCCTTAGCCTTGGCACCCTATGGCTACACCTTC
-	-	TRBJ1-3	14	TRBV18	CASSPTSSGNTIYF	TGTGCCAGCTCACCCACTAGCTCTGGAAACACCATATATTTT
-	-	TRBJ1-3	15	TRBV3-1/TRBV3-2	CASSHPGRTGNTIYF	TGTGCCAGCAGCCACCCCGGGCGGACTGGAAACACCATATATTTT
-	-	TRBJ2-2	16	TRBV6-2/TRBV6-3	CASSRWDGGRTGELFF	TGTGCCAGCAGCCGATGGGATGGAGGGCGCACCGGGGAGCTGTTTTTT
-	TRBD2	TRBJ2-1	16	TRBV7-6	CASSTSLADSYNEQFF	TGTGCCAGCAGCACCTCACTAGCGGACTCCTACAATGAGCAGTTCTTC